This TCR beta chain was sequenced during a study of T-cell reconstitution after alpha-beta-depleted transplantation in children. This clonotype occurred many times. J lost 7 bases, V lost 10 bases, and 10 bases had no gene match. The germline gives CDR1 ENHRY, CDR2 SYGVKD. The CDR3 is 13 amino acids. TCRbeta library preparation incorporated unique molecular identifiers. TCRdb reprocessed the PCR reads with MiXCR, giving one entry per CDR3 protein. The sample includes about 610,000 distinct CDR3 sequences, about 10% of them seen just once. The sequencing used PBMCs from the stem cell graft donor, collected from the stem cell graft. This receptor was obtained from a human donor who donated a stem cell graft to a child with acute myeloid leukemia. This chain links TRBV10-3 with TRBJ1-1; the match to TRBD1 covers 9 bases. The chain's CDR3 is CATSQTTGGEAFF. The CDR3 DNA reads TGTGCCACGAGTCAAACGACAGGGGGTGAAGCTTTCTTT.